The following is a TCR beta chain sequence with its context. Its cognate antigen is unknown. The data were obtained in a study of shared clonotypes between healthy human individuals. The naive CD8 fraction comprised CD45RO-negative cells positively selected for CCR7 and excluded terminally differentiated effector memory CD45RA+ cells. Sorted-subset replicate PCRs used 150 to 200 ng of genomic DNA. This amount corresponded to some 32,000 T cell genomes. Per the study methods: With immunoSEQ giving junction-only sequences and no quality scores, filtering differed. TCRdb keeps only in-frame clones here, not all; method: immunoSEQ multiplex PCR. For V, J and clone size, that table is used; D and trimming come from the DNA. The sample holds roughly 2,000,000 clones, about 95% seen once. CDR1 is ENHRY, CDR2 SYGVKD, per germline. Trimming cost V 4 bases and J 2 bases, with 12 bases left between them. The length of the CDR3 is 14 residues.

Study conclusions and caveats: Sharing across a handful of donors was seen in around 5.1% of naive CD4 clonotypes.

Sequencing was carried out using naive CD8+ T cells sorted from blood. The chain links TRBV10-3 to TRBJ2-7; D not resolved. This clonotype was obtained from a man aged 18 to 29 in good health. The CDR3, as DNA: TGTGCCATCAGTGTGACGACCGGTACCTACGAGCAGTACTTC. Its protein product is CAISVTTGTYEQYF.